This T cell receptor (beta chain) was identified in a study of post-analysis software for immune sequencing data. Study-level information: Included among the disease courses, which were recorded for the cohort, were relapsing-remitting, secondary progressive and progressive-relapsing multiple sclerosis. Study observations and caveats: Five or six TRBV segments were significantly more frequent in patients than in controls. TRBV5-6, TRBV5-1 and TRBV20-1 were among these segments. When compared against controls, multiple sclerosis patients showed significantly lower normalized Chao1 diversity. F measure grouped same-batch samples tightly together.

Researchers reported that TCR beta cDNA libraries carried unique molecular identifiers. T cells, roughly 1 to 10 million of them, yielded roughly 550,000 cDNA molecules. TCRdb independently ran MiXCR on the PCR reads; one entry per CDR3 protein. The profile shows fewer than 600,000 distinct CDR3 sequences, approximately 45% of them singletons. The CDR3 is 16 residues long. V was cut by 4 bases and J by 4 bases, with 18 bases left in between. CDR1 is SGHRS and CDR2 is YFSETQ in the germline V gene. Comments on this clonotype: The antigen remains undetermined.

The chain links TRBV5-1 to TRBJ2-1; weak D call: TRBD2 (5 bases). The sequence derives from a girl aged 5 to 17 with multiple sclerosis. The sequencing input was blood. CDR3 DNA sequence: TGCGCCAGCAGCAACCACGCCAGCGGAGGTTACAATGAGCAGTTCTTC. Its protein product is CASSNHASGGYNEQFF.